These 29 T cell receptor beta chains came from one sample sequenced in a study of immune evolution from preneoplasia to lung adenocarcinoma. Repertoires were generated with immunoSEQ multiplex PCR, while TCRdb's copy carries only in-frame clones and drops some. The table shows 2,500 to 3,000 clones, with about 87% occurring only once. Sequencing input: FFPE invasive lung adenocarcinoma tissue. Receptors were obtained from a person aged 65-85 years with invasive lung adenocarcinoma.

This clone was counted between two and nine times. The chain recombines TRBV11-2 with TRBJ2-1; TRBD1 or TRBD2 may be the D gene (5 bases each). V gave up 5 bases and J gave up 6 bases, with 11 bases separating them. Germline loops: CDR1 SGHAT, CDR2 FQNNGV. This CDR3 is built from 13 residues. The CDR3 is CASSPRDGNEQFF. The CDR3 coding sequence is TGTGCCAGCAGCCCAAGGGACGGCAATGAGCAGTTCTTC.

V is TRBV4-3 and J is TRBJ2-2, with TRBD2 matching 7 bases. This CDR3 spans 17 amino acids. Germline lookup yields CDR1 LGHNA and CDR2 YSLEER. Losses at the gene ends were 0 bases for V and 0 bases for J; bases not matched to a gene: 4. The CDR3 loop reads CASSQDSRGANTGELFF. The CDR3 DNA sequence: TGCGCCAGCAGCCAAGATTCTCGGGGGGCGAACACCGGGGAGCTGTTTTTT.

The gene calls are TRBV27 and TRBJ2-5, with 13 bases aligning to TRBD2. The CDR3 extends over 17 amino acids. CDR1 and CDR2 from the germline V gene are MNHEY and SMNVEV (reference sequence). With V trimmed by 6 bases and J by 1 base, 8 bases remained unmatched. In nucleotides, the CDR3 is TGTGCCAGCAGCCGACGTCGGACTAGCGGGGGCCAAGAGACCCAGTACTTC. Encoded protein: CASSRRRTSGGQETQYF.

The chain joins TRBV7-9 to TRBJ2-5, with 9 bases matching TRBD1. The J segment lost 2 bases and the V segment lost 5 bases, leaving 6 bases of the junction unmatched. Germline-derived CDR1 and CDR2 are SEHNR and FQNEAQ (reference sequence). CDR3 size: 15 residues. The CDR3 reads CASSQGQGRQETQYF. The CDR3 region has the DNA TGTGCCAGCAGCCAAGGACAGGGGCGGCAAGAGACCCAGTACTTC. Full variable domain (missing parts from reference TRBV7-9 and TRBJ2-5): DTGVSQNPRHKITKRGQNVTFRCDPISEHNRLYWYRQTLGQGPEFLTYFQNEAQLEKSRLLSDRFSAERPKGSFSTLEIQRTEQGDSAMYLCASSQGQGRQETQYFGPGTRLLVL.

This sequence joins TRBV27 and TRBJ1-1, with TRBD1 as a possible D gene (5 bases). The CDR3 runs 14 residues. V gave up 5 bases and J gave up 5 bases, with 15 bases separating them. Per the germline V gene, CDR1 is MNHEY and CDR2 is SMNVEV (reference sequence). CDR3 sequence: CASSPISGITEAFF. The CDR3 DNA sequence: TGTGCCAGCAGTCCGATTTCAGGGATAACTGAAGCTTTCTTT.

V usage is TRBV20-1 and J usage is TRBJ2-1; D remains ambiguous. The CDR3 loop spans 10 amino acids. Germline CDR1 and CDR2: DFQATT and SNEGSKA (reference sequence). Trimming stripped 6 bases from V and 3 bases from J, with 3 bases between. CDR3 in amino acids: CSAIYNEQFF. As DNA, the CDR3 is TGCAGTGCCATCTACAATGAGCAGTTCTTC.

CDR3 sequence (DNA): TGTGCCACCTCCCGGGGGCATGAAAAACTGTTTTTT. Amino acid sequence: CATSRGHEKLFF. The chain uses TRBV15 and TRBJ1-4; D possibly corresponds to TRBD1 (6 bases). Germline CDR1 is LNHNV and CDR2 is YYDKDF (reference sequence). The CDR3 is 12 residues long. Trimming took off 8 bases at V and 6 bases at J, with 10 bases between the two ends.

The chain carries TRBV7-2 and TRBJ2-7; possible D gene TRBD1, 6 bases. V dropped 2 bases and J dropped 7 bases, with 15 bases sitting between them. Germline loops: CDR1 SGHTA, CDR2 FQGNSA. The CDR3 is made up of 14 amino acids. CDR3 region: CASSLQGHPGEQYF. The CDR3 region has the DNA TGTGCCAGCAGCTTACAGGGGCATCCGGGGGAGCAGTACTTC.

V usage is TRBV9 and J usage is TRBJ2-2; D is tentatively TRBD1 or TRBD2 (5 bases each). Germline assignment: CDR1 SGDLS and CDR2 YYNGEE. V shed 6 bases and J shed 5 bases, with 14 bases lying between them. This CDR3 is built from 14 residues. The CDR3 DNA is TGTGCCAGCACCCCGGGACCCTGGACCGGGGAGCTGTTTTTT. Its protein is CASTPGPWTGELFF.

The chain employs TRBV7-2 and TRBJ1-2; D might be TRBD1 (6 bases). Germline V gene data show CDR1 as SGHTA and CDR2 as FQGNSA. The CDR3 contains 15 residues. Trimming left V 5 bases short and J 7 bases short, with 20 bases between. This CDR3 is CASSLTSQGSGGYTF. CDR3 sequence (DNA): TGTGCCAGCAGCCTTACCTCACAGGGATCGGGTGGCTACACCTTC.

The chain combines TRBV10-2 with TRBJ2-1; TRBD2 aligns across 8 bases. Germline-derived CDR1 and CDR2 are WSHSY and SAAADI. CDR3 length equals 19 residues. The trim removed 4 bases at V and 3 bases at J, leaving 17 bases unmatched. This CDR3 reads CASSGGGTSGPKYYNEQFF. The DNA for the CDR3 is TGCGCCAGCAGTGGTGGCGGGACTAGTGGACCAAAATACTACAATGAGCAGTTCTTC.

The chain carries TRBV5-4 and TRBJ2-3, with no clear D. Between the trimmed V and J ends, which lost 4 bases and 2 bases, there was a span of 11 bases. CDR1 SGHNT and CDR2 YYREEE come from the germline V gene (reference sequence). This CDR3 region has 14 residues. The CDR3 nucleotides read TGTGCCAGCAGCCAGGTGGGCAACACAGATACGCAGTATTTT. Residues: CASSQVGNTDTQYF.

The chain employs TRBV2 and TRBJ2-3; the D is unclear. The length of the CDR3 is 14 residues. V lost 4 bases, J lost 4 bases, and 12 bases lay in between. Germline V gives CDR1 SNHLY, CDR2 FYNNEI. This chain's CDR3 is CASSGATSADTQYF. The CDR3 DNA follows: TGTGCCAGCAGTGGGGCTACATCAGCAGATACGCAGTATTTT.

This clone has only one observation. The V gene is TRBV7-2, the J gene TRBJ2-7; TRBD1 matches at 9 bases. The CDR3 length is 14 residues. Germline-derived CDR1 and CDR2 are SGHTA and FQGNSA. Trimming cost V 4 bases and J 2 bases; bases outside gene matches: 3. Written as DNA, the CDR3 is TGTGCCAGCAGCTCAAGACAGGGGGCCTACGAGCAGTACTTC. Translation gives CASSSRQGAYEQYF.

The gene calls are TRBV10-3 and TRBJ2-7, with unresolved D. V lost 3 bases, J lost 6 bases, and 12 bases lay in between. The germline gives CDR1 ENHRY, CDR2 SYGVKD. The CDR3 has 13 amino acids. The CDR3 bases are TGTGCCATCAGTGAACGCTCGGACGGCGAGCAGTACTTC. This codes for CAISERSDGEQYF.

The chain is built from TRBV5-6 and TRBJ2-7; D not resolved. CDR3 length: 12 amino acids. The V gene's germline CDR1 is SGHDT and CDR2 YYEEEE. The V gene lost 2 bases and the J gene lost 5 bases, with 8 bases spanning the gap. CDR3 DNA sequence: TGTGCCAGCAGCTTCGGAAGCCACGAGCAGTACTTC. It is translated as CASSFGSHEQYF.

The chain uses TRBV6-6 and TRBJ2-7; D is ambiguous. The germline V gene has CDR1 MNHNY and CDR2 SVGAGI (reference sequence). Trimming removed 6 bases at V and 7 bases at J, with 19 bases between. This CDR3 has 14 amino acids. CDR3 in amino acids: CASRAGSRSEEQYF. The CDR3 DNA is TGTGCCAGCAGGGCCGGGTCTCGATCTGAAGAGCAGTACTTC.

This clone came up a few times. The genes are TRBV11-1 and TRBJ2-7; TRBD1 is a possible D gene (6 bases). Trimming took off 5 bases at V and 7 bases at J, with 21 bases between the two ends. The CDR3 totals 15 residues. In germline, CDR1 is SGHAT, CDR2 FQDESV (reference sequence). CDR3 in DNA: TGTGCCAGCAGCCCCACCGACAGGTCTGGGGTTGAGCAGTACTTC. Translated: CASSPTDRSGVEQYF.

The chain uses TRBV5-1 and TRBJ1-1; the match to TRBD1 covers 9 bases. The CDR3 extends over 14 amino acids. Looked up from germline, CDR1 is SGHRS and CDR2 is YFSETQ. Losses at the gene ends were 2 bases for V and 4 bases for J; bases not matched to a gene: 3. CDR3 sequence reads: CASSLQGAGTEAFF. The CDR3 bases are TGCGCCAGCAGCTTACAGGGGGCCGGCACTGAAGCTTTCTTT. The variable domain in full, completed from reference TRBV5-1 and TRBJ1-1, reads KAGVTQTPRYLIKTRGQQVTLSCSPISGHRSVSWYQQTPGQGLQFLFEYFSETQRNKGNFPGRFSGRQFSNSRSEMNVSTLELGDSALYLCASSLQGAGTEAFFGQGTRLTVV.

The rearrangement uses TRBV4-3 and TRBJ2-3; D possibly corresponds to TRBD1 (6 bases). Trimming removed 0 bases at V and 2 bases at J, with 12 bases between. Germline V gives CDR1 LGHNA, CDR2 YSLEER. The CDR3 consists of 16 residues. The CDR3 spells CASSQDLGGATDTQYF. In DNA form, the CDR3 reads TGCGCCAGCAGCCAAGATCTTGGGGGCGCCACAGATACGCAGTATTTT.

V usage is TRBV18 and J usage is TRBJ2-2, with D maybe TRBD1 (5 bases). The CDR3 spans 15 residues. CDR1 and CDR2 from the germline V gene are KGHSH and LQKENI. V was trimmed by 1 base and J by 5 bases, leaving 11 bases between them. DNA for the CDR3: TGTGCCAGCTCACCACTCGACCAGGGAACCGGGGAGCTGTTTTTT. Protein product: CASSPLDQGTGELFF. The whole variable domain, remainder taken from reference TRBV18 and TRBJ2-2, is NAGVMQNPRHLVRRRGQEARLRCSPMKGHSHVYWYRQLPEEGLKFMVYLQKENIIDESGMPKERFSAEFPKEGPSILRIQQVVRGDSAAYFCASSPLDQGTGELFFGEGSRLTVL.

The chain recombines TRBV19 with TRBJ2-5; 8 positions match TRBD2. The CDR3 runs to 13 residues. Trimming removed 3 bases from V and 5 bases from J; junction bases left unmatched: 2. From germline, CDR1 is LNHDA and CDR2 SQIVND (reference sequence). The CDR3 protein is CASSMERGETQYF. The CDR3 DNA follows: TGTGCCAGTAGTATGGAGCGGGGGGAGACCCAGTACTTC.

The chain is built from TRBV5-6 and TRBJ2-7, with TRBD1 identical over 7 bases. The CDR3 is 14 residues long. V was pared by 6 bases and J by 4 bases, with 10 bases of the junction left unmatched. Germline lookup yields CDR1 SGHDT and CDR2 YYEEEE. As DNA, the CDR3 is TGTGCCAGCACCGTAACAGGGGCGCAATACGAGCAGTACTTC. Translating it yields CASTVTGAQYEQYF.

This sequence joins TRBV19 and TRBJ2-2, with D unresolved. CDR3 length: 12 residues. Germline CDR1 and CDR2: LNHDA and SQIVND (reference sequence). V was shortened by 3 bases and J by 11 bases, with 10 bases between the two germline ends. The chain's CDR3 is CASSIRRSELFF. The CDR3 nucleotides are TGTGCCAGTAGTATCCGTCGGTCAGAGCTGTTTTTT.

This chain connects TRBV6-1 to TRBJ1-1, with D possibly being TRBD1 (6 bases). The CDR3 spans 15 residues. With 8 bases removed from V and 0 bases from J, the gap between germline ends came to 16 bases. Germline lookup yields CDR1 MNHNS and CDR2 SASEGT. The DNA for the CDR3 is TGTGCCAGCCTGGTCTGGGGGCGGATGAACACTGAAGCTTTCTTT. The encoded protein is CASLVWGRMNTEAFF.

This chain connects TRBV18 to TRBJ2-2; no definite D call. The CDR3 is 13 residues long. The V end was cut by 3 bases, the J end by 2 bases, with 4 bases between. Per germline, CDR1 KGHSH and CDR2 LQKENI. The CDR3 nucleotides read TGTGCCAGCTCACCCCCCAACACCGGGGAGCTGTTTTTT. It encodes CASSPPNTGELFF.

The chain couples TRBV7-9 to TRBJ2-7; possibly TRBD1 for D (5 bases). The V gene's germline CDR1 is SEHNR and CDR2 FQNEAQ (reference sequence). The CDR3 covers 14 residues. V was clipped by 2 bases and J by 3 bases, with 11 bases between them. Here the CDR3 DNA reads TGTGCCAGCAGCTTATCGACAGCAGGCTACGAGCAGTACTTC. This encodes CASSLSTAGYEQYF. Filled out from reference TRBV7-9 and TRBJ2-7, the complete variable domain reads DTGVSQNPRHKITKRGQNVTFRCDPISEHNRLYWYRQTLGQGPEFLTYFQNEAQLEKSRLLSDRFSAERPKGSFSTLEIQRTEQGDSAMYLCASSLSTAGYEQYFGPGTRLTVT.

The genes are TRBV7-9 and TRBJ2-5; tentatively, D is TRBD2 (7 bases). CDR1 and CDR2 (germline): SEHNR, FQNEAQ (reference sequence). The CDR3 has 14 amino acids. Trimming removed 2 bases at V and 5 bases at J, with 12 bases between. The CDR3, as DNA: TGTGCCAGCAGCTTAATCGGGGGGCCGGAGACCCAGTACTTC. Translated: CASSLIGGPETQYF.

The J gene is TRBJ1-1, the V gene TRBV6-6; D gene unclear. There are 11 residues in the CDR3. Looked up from germline, CDR1 is MNHNY and CDR2 is SVGAGI (reference sequence). The V end lost 7 bases, the J end lost 7 bases, and 10 bases lay between the germline ends. CDR3 in amino acids: CASTSKDEAFF. The CDR3 DNA sequence: TGTGCCAGCACCTCGAAAGATGAAGCTTTCTTT.